This TCR beta chain was retrieved from a study of early T cells in non-severe SARS-CoV-2 infection. Within the sample, this clonotype is medium-sized. TCRdb re-called the 5' RACE reads through MiXCR, storing one row per CDR3 protein. The sample shows 20,000 to 25,000 distinct CDR3 sequences, 5.7% of them seen only once. The CDR3 sequence is 13 residues long. CDR1 is KGHDR, CDR2 SFDVKD, per germline. The V gene lost 3 bases and the J gene lost 6 bases, with 10 bases spanning the gap. The rearrangement links TRBV24-1 to TRBJ1-2, with D tentatively TRBD1 (6 bases). The material was whole blood, obtained at baseline. This TCR came from an adult who was a healthcare worker with PCR-confirmed SARS-CoV-2 infection or an uninfected control (not recorded which). In DNA form, the CDR3 reads TGTGCCACCAGTGATCAGAACAGGGATGGCTACACCTTC. Its translation: CATSDQNRDGYTF.